A selection of T cell receptor beta chains follows, all from one sample in a study of shared clonotypes between healthy human individuals. Libraries were prepared by immunoSEQ multiplex PCR; TCRdb keeps only in-frame clonotypes and omits some of them. The table has about 1.5 million clones, around 97% seen once. The source material was naive CD4+ T cells sorted from blood. The origin of the receptors is a man aged 25-40 years in good health. CDR3s include the opening cysteine and the closing phenylalanine or tryptophan. Each record gives: V gene, CDR3 protein.

TRBV10-3 | CAIGGNGGRSYGYTF
TRBV6-1 | CASRSGTGGQPQHF
TRBV7-3 | CASSLGQGIGETQYF
TRBV5-1 | CASEGAGLNTGELFF
TRBV11-3 | CASSLVAGGLDTQYF
TRBV5-1 | CASSLGLAGGPYEQYF
TRBV6-5 | CASRTASGYEQYF
TRBV6-5 | CASSKNRLNTQYF
TRBV28 | CAIPQPAGYGYTF
TRBV7-2 | CASSRGPGNEQYF
TRBV14 | CASSQDYRGDRGYNEQFF
TRBV28 | CASRQQGHTEAFF
TRBV5-4 | CASSLESVETQYF
TRBV7-2 | CASSLQAGDIQYF
TRBV9 | CASSGGQGPYEQYF
TRBV2 | CASSRDLSIYEQFF
TRBV7-2 | CASSLGLEQYF
TRBV10-1 | CASSESKAPNRGTQYF
TRBV18 | CASSPLLLDRGSSYEQYF
TRBV6-1 | CASTNPSYGYTF
TRBV6-5 | CASTALAGPGTQYF
TRBV20-1 | CSARSHNEQFF
TRBV30 | CAWSAGSTFGDF
TRBV10-3 | CAISEGDREGEQFF
TRBV18 | CASSPPGNTEAFF
TRBV30 | CAWRHSTDTQYF
TRBV28 | CASRLDRDGYTF
TRBV7-2 | CASSSGQAISGANVLTF
TRBV5-8 | CASSSFAIDRDTQYF
TRBV2 | CASSVEIGNEKLFF
TRBV7-6 | CASSFSRGREAFF
TRBV11-3 | CASSLDGFQGRNEQFF
TRBV30 | CAGEGGYEQYF
TRBV5-4 | CASSLGTGSGNTIYF
TRBV28 | CAIERALPYEQYF
TRBV29-1 | CSAGRGAHEQFF
TRBV4-1 | CASSHQTGYNEQFF
TRBV6-4 | CASSDSIVSDTQYF
TRBV19 | CASSMTSGGTGELFF
TRBV6-5 | CASLQGTGLEKLFF
TRBV5-1 | CASSLELAADTQYF
TRBV29-1 | CSAHGQGEEQYF
TRBV29-1 | CSVEKATGGYTGELFF
TRBV4-2 | CASSQGTSGASTDTQYF
TRBV21-1 | CASSKGDTTEAFF
TRBV7-9 | CASSPMVGNQETQYF
TRBV5-1 | CASSSGTGVQPQHF
TRBV18 | CASSPLDFRSSGANVLTF
TRBV5-4 | CASSNPPLLNTGELFF
TRBV28 | CASSLAFNEQFF
TRBV13 | CASSLTPWRAGGGGYTF
TRBV21-1 | CASSPPPRDRYHSYNEQFF
TRBV6-5 | CASSYSYQPQHF
TRBV28 | CASSLVRGDETQYF
TRBV27 | CASSRSPGLAGGGDIQYF
TRBV2 | CASSEGLAGAGELFF
TRBV5-6 | CASSLWGKHTIYF